This T cell receptor (beta chain) was identified during a study of blood T cell repertoires in COVID-19. Donors of Cohort 3 who recovered were those that had two negative PCRs, clearance, or symptom resolution. Sequencing was performed with immunoSEQ multiplex PCR; in TCRdb, only in-frame clones are kept and a portion is missing. The sample lists 200,000 to 300,000 clones, about nine tenths occurring once. As regards this clone: Other DNA sequences in the sample encode the same CDR3.

The CDR3 has 15 amino acids. J was trimmed by 5 bases and V by 6 bases; bases with no gene match: 13. The germline gives CDR1 MDHEN, CDR2 SYDVKM. Sequenced input: PBMCs or T cells enriched from blood (not recorded which). The chain joins TRBV28 to TRBJ2-7; TRBD1 agrees at 7 bases. This TCR derives from a man in his forties or fifties who had recovered from COVID-19. The CDR3 DNA reads as TGTGCCAGCAGCCCGTTTCAAGGGGGCGCCGACGAGCAGTACTTC. Amino acid sequence: CASSPFQGGADEQYF. The whole variable domain, remainder taken from reference TRBV28 and TRBJ2-7, is DVKVTQSSRYLVKRTGEKVFLECVQDMDHENMFWYRQDPGLGLRLIYFSYDVKMKEKGDIPEGYSVSREKKERFSLILESASTNQTSMYLCASSPFQGGADEQYFGPGTRLTVT.